This entry lists 9 T cell receptor beta chains sequenced from one sample in a study of shared clonotypes between healthy human individuals. The protocol was immunoSEQ multiplex PCR, while the TCRdb copy is restricted to in-frame clones and leaves out a portion. The table records about 2.5 million clones, 92% of them present only once. Sequencing was carried out using naive CD4+ T cells from PBMCs. Regarding subset: CD45RA+ positively selected. The receptors stem from a man between 18 and 29 years old in good health. Some clones in this sample may be carry-over from other donors' samples.

The chain couples TRBV5-1 to TRBJ2-3; TRBD2 aligns across 8 bases. Per germline, CDR1 SGHRS and CDR2 YFSETQ. V gave up 2 bases and J gave up 2 bases; unmatched junction bases: 7. The CDR3 loop spans 16 amino acids. The CDR3 DNA follows: TGCGCCAGCAGCTTTCTGGCGGGAGGCGCCACAGATACGCAGTATTTT. It codes for CASSFLAGGATDTQYF.

The chain is built from TRBV5-5 and TRBJ1-1; D remains ambiguous. CDR3 size: 14 residues. Germline V CDR1 and CDR2: SGHKS, YYEKEE (reference sequence). V was trimmed by 0 bases and J by 2 bases, leaving 8 bases between them. The CDR3 protein is CASSLEGYNTEAFF. The CDR3 DNA reads as TGTGCCAGCAGCTTGGAAGGTTACAACACTGAAGCTTTCTTT.

The chain recombines TRBV7-9 with TRBJ1-1; 7 bases map to TRBD1. J was trimmed by 4 bases and V by 3 bases; bases with no gene match: 5. Germline lookup yields CDR1 SEHNR and CDR2 FQNEAQ (reference sequence). This CDR3 is 14 amino acids long. This CDR3 reads CASSFTGAATEAFF. The CDR3 nucleotides read TGTGCCAGCAGCTTCACAGGGGCGGCCACTGAAGCTTTCTTT.

The chain has TRBV19 and TRBJ2-5; D not certain. Trimming cost V 5 bases and J 2 bases, with 15 bases left between them. Germline CDR1 reads LNHDA; CDR2 reads SQIVND (reference sequence). The CDR3 is made up of 15 amino acids. In nucleotides, the CDR3 is TGTGCCAGTAGTTCCGGTAGGCCATCGCAAGAGACCCAGTACTTC. Encoded protein: CASSSGRPSQETQYF.

The chain recombines TRBV18 with TRBJ2-3; 7 nucleotides match TRBD1. V shed 0 bases, J shed 2 bases, and the junction held 5 bases outside the gene matches. The CDR3 is 16 residues long. Germline V gene lookup returns CDR1 KGHSH and CDR2 LQKENI. CDR3 sequence: CASSPPGTAITDTQYF. The CDR3 region has the DNA TGTGCCAGCTCACCACCCGGGACAGCTATCACAGATACGCAGTATTTT. Supplemented by reference TRBV18 and TRBJ2-3, the full variable domain reads NAGVMQNPRHLVRRRGQEARLRCSPMKGHSHVYWYRQLPEEGLKFMVYLQKENIIDESGMPKERFSAEFPKEGPSILRIQQVVRGDSAAYFCASSPPGTAITDTQYFGPGTRLTVL.

The chain uses TRBV6-5 and TRBJ2-5; TRBD1 matches at 8 bases. Germline CDR1 reads MNHEY; CDR2 reads SVGAGI. Trimming took 7 bases from V and 5 from J; bases not matched to a gene: 6. The CDR3 is made up of 13 amino acids. CDR3 sequence: CASMQGAEETQYF. The CDR3 DNA follows: TGTGCCAGCATGCAGGGGGCCGAGGAGACCCAGTACTTC.

This clone was recorded only once. J is TRBJ2-3 and V is TRBV15; D is perhaps TRBD1 (5 bases). This CDR3 comprises 15 residues. In germline, CDR1 is LNHNV, CDR2 YYDKDF (reference sequence). The V and J ends lost 6 bases and 0 bases respectively, with 13 bases between them. Written as DNA, the CDR3 is TGTGCCACCAGGCGCTTGACAGCTAGCACAGATACGCAGTATTTT. This codes for CATRRLTASTDTQYF. Full variable domain (rest looked up from reference TRBV15 and TRBJ2-3): DAMVIQNPRYQVTQFGKPVTLSCSQTLNHNVMYWYQQKSSQAPKLLFHYYDKDFNNEADTPDNFQSRRPNTSFCFLDIRSPGLGDTAMYLCATRRLTASTDTQYFGPGTRLTVL.

CDR3 residues: CASSPRTSGTTGELFF. For the CDR3, the DNA is TGTGCCAGCAGCCCCCGGACTAGCGGGACCACCGGGGAGCTGTTTTTT. The chain couples TRBV9 to TRBJ2-2; 12 bases fit TRBD2. This CDR3 is 16 amino acids long. CDR1 SGDLS and CDR2 YYNGEE come from the germline V gene. J was trimmed by 4 bases and V by 4 bases; bases with no gene match: 5.

This clone has just a few counts. The chain is built from TRBV4-1 and TRBJ1-1; D gene uncertain. Germline V lookup: CDR1 MGHRA, CDR2 YSYEKL. This CDR3 is built from 13 residues. V gave up 1 base and J gave up 1 base, with 4 bases separating them. CDR3 in amino acids: CASSQVANTEAFF. The CDR3 region has the DNA TGCGCCAGCAGCCAAGTGGCGAACACTGAAGCTTTCTTT.